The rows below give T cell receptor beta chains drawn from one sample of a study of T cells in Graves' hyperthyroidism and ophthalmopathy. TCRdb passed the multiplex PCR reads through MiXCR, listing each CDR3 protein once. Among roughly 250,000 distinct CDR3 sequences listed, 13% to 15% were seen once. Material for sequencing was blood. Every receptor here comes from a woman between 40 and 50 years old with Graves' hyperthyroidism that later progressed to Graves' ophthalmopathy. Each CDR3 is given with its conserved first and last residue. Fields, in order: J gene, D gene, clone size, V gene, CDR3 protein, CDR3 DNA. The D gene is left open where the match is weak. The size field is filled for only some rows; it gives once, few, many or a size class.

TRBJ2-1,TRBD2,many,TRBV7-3,CASSLGRASYNEQFF,TGTGCCAGCAGCTTAGGGAGGGCCTCCTACAATGAGCAGTTCTTC
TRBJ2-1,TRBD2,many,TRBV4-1,CASSQDSGTWLDEQFF,TGCGCCAGCAGCCAAGACAGCGGGACTTGGTTGGATGAGCAGTTCTTC
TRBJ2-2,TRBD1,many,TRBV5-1,CASSAWTGRTGELFF,TGCGCCAGCAGCGCCTGGACAGGACGAACCGGGGAGCTGTTTTTT
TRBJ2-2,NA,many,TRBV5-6,CASSLWGYGELFF,TGTGCCAGCAGCTTGTGGGGTTACGGGGAGCTGTTTTTT
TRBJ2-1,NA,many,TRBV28,CASIGTEQFF,TGTGCCAGCATTGGGACTGAGCAGTTCTTC
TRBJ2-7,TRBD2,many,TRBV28,CASKTQGLAEYYYEQYF,TGTGCCAGCAAGACGCAGGGACTAGCGGAGTACTACTACGAGCAGTACTTC
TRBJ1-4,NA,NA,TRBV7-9,CASSRQATEKLFF,TGTGCCAGCAGTCGGCAGGCGACTGAAAAACTGTTTTTT
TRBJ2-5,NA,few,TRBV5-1,CASSDGQYQETQYF,TGCGCCAGCAGCGATGGACAGTACCAAGAGACCCAGTACTTC
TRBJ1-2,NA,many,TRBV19,CASTLDNYGYTF,TGTGCCAGTACCCTAGACAACTATGGCTACACCTTC
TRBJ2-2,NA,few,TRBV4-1,CASSQTINTGELFF,TGCGCCAGCAGCCAAACAATAAACACCGGGGAGCTGTTTTTT
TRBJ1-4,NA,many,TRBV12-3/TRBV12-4,CASSRSRKREKLFF,TGTGCCAGCAGTCGCAGCCGTAAGAGGGAAAAACTGTTTTTT
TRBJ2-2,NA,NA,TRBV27,CAGSNGALPNTGELFF,TGTGCCGGCTCGAATGGGGCTCTACCGAACACCGGGGAGCTGTTTTTT
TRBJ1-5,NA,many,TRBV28,CASRESGHRLNQPQHF,TGTGCCAGCAGGGAATCGGGACACCGACTTAATCAGCCCCAGCATTTT
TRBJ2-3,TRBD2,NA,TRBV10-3,CAIRETSGRGSDTQYF,TGTGCCATCAGAGAGACTAGCGGGAGGGGATCTGATACGCAGTATTTT
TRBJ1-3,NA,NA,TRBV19,CASSIDTTLSGNTIYF,TGTGCCAGTAGTATAGACACAACACTCTCTGGAAACACCATATATTTT
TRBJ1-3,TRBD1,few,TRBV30,CAWAGQGPIGNTIYF,TGTGCCTGGGCCGGACAGGGGCCTATTGGAAACACCATATATTTT
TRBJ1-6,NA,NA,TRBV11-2,CASSVGFYNSPLHF,TGTGCCAGCAGTGTAGGATTCTATAATTCACCCCTCCACTTT
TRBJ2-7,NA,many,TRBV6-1,CASSDFPGSYEQYF,TGTGCCAGCAGTGATTTCCCGGGCTCCTACGAGCAGTACTTC
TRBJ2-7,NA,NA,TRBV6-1,CASRRLPTGSYEQYF,TGTGCCAGCAGGCGCCTCCCAACCGGGTCCTACGAGCAGTACTTC
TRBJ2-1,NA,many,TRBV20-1,CSEGVPLHNEQFF,TGCAGTGAGGGGGTCCCGCTCCACAATGAGCAGTTCTTC
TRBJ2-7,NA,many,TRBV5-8,CASSLGLPSSYEQYF,TGTGCCAGCAGCTTGGGACTCCCGAGCTCCTACGAGCAGTACTTC
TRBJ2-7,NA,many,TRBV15,CATSAETYEQYF,TGTGCCACCAGCGCCGAGACCTACGAGCAGTACTTC
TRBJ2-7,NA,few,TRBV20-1,CSARNSRDKGYEQYF,TGCAGTGCTAGAAACTCCCGGGACAAAGGCTACGAGCAGTACTTC
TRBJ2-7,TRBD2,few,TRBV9,CASSVGVAGGKYEQYF,TGTGCCAGCAGCGTAGGAGTAGCGGGAGGAAAGTACGAGCAGTACTTC
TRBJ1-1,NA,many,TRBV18,CASSPGTKTEAFF,TGTGCCAGCTCCCCCGGGACAAAAACTGAAGCTTTCTTT
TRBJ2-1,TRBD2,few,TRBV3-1,CASSLGLAGSKGHEQFF,TGTGCCAGCAGCCTTGGACTAGCGGGTTCTAAAGGGCATGAGCAGTTCTTC
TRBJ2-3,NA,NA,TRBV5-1,CASSQQGSTDTQYF,TGCGCCAGCAGCCAGCAGGGCTCCACAGATACGCAGTATTTT
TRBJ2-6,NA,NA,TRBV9,CASSSPLRGANVLTF,TGTGCCAGCAGCTCACCATTGAGGGGGGCCAACGTCCTGACTTTC
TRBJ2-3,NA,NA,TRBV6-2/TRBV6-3,CASTQGWEHTDTQYF,TGTGCCAGCACCCAAGGTTGGGAGCACACAGATACGCAGTATTTT